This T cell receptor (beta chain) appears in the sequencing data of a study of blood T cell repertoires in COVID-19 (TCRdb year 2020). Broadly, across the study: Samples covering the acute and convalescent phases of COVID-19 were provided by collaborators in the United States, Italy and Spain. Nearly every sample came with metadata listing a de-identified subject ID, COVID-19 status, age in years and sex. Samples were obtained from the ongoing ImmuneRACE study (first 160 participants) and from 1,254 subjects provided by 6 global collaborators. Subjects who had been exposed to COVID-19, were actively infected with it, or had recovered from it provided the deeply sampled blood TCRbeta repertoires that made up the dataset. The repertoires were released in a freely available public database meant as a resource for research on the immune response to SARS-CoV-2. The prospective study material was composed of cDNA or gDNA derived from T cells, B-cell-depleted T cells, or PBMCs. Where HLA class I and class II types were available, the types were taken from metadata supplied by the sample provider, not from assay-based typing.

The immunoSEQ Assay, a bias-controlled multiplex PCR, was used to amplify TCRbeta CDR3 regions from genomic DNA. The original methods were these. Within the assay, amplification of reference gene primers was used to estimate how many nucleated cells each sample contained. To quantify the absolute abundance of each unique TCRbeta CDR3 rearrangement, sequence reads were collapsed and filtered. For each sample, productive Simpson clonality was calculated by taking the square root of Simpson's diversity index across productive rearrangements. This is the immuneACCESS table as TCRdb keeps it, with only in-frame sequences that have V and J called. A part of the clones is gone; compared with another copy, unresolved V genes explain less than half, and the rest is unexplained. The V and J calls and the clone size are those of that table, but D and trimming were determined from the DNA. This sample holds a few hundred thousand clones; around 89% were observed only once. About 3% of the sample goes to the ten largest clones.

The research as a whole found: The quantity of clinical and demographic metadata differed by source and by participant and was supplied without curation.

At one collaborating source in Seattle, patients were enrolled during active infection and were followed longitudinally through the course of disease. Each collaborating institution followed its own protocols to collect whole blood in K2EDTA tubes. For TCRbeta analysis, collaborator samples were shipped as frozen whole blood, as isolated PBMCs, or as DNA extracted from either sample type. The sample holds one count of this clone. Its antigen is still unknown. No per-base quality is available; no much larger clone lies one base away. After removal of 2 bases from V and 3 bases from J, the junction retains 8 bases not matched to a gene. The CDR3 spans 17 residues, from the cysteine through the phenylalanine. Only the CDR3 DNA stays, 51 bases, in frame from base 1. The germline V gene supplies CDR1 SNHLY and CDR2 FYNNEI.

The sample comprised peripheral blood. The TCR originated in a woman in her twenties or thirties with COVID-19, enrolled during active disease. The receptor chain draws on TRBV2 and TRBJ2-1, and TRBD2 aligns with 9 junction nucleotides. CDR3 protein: CASSEFWRGGSYNEQFF. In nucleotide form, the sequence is TGTGCCAGCAGTGAATTCTGGCGGGGGGGGAGCTACAATGAGCAGTTCTTC.